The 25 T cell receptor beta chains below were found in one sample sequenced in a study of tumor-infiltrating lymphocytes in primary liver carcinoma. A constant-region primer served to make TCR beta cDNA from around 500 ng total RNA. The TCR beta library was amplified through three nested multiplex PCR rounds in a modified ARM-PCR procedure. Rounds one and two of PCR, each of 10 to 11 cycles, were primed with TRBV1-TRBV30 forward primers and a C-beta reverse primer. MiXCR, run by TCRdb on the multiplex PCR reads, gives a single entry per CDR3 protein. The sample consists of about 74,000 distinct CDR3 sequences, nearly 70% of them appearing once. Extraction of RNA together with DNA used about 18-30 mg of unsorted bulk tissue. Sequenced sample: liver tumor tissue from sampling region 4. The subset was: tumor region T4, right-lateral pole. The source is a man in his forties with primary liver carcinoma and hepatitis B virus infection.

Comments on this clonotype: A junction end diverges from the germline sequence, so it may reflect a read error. The CDR3 protein is CASSFEDHGRTGELFF. The DNA for the CDR3 is TGTGCCAGCAGCTTTGAAGATCATGGTAGGACAGGGGAGCTGTTTTTC. The chain has TRBV11-2 and TRBJ2-2; 9 bases align to TRBD1. There are 16 residues in the CDR3. The germline CDR1 and CDR2 sequences are SGHAT and FQNNGV.

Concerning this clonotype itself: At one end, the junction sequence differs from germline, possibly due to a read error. The CDR3 reads CAGSQGSGTGTYEQYF. Written as DNA, the CDR3 is TGTGCCGGCAGCCAAGGATCCGGGACGGGGACCTACGAGCAGTACTTC. The chain couples TRBV14 to TRBJ2-7; D tentatively reads TRBD1 or TRBD2 (5 bases each). The CDR3 length is 16 residues. CDR1 SGHDN and CDR2 FVKESK come from the germline V gene.

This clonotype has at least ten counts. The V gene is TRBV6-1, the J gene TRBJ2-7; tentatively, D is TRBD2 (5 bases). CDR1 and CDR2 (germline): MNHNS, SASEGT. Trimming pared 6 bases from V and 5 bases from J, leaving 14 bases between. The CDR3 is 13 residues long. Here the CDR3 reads CASRDANGDEQYF. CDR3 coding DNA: TGTGCCAGCAGGGACGCTAACGGGGACGAGCAGTACTTC.

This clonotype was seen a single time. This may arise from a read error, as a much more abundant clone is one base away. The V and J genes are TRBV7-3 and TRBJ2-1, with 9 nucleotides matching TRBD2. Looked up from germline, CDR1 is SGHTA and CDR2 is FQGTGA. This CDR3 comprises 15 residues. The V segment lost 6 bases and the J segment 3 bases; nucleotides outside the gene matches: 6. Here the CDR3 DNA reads TGTGCCAGCAGTCCTAGCGGGATTTTCTACAATGAGCAGTTCTTC. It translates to CASSPSGIFYNEQFF.

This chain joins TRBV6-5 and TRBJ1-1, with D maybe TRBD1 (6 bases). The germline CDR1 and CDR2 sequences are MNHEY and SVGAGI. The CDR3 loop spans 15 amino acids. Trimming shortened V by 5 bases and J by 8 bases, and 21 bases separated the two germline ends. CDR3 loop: CASSPMTGKEWEAFF. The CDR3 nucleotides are TGTGCCAGCAGTCCTATGACAGGCAAAGAGTGGGAAGCTTTCTTT.

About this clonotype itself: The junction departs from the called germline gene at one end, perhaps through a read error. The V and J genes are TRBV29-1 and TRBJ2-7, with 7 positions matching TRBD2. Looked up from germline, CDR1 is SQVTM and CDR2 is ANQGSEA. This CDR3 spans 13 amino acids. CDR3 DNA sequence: TGCATCGTTGACATGGCTAGCGGTTACGACCAGTACTTC. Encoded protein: CIVDMASGYDQYF.

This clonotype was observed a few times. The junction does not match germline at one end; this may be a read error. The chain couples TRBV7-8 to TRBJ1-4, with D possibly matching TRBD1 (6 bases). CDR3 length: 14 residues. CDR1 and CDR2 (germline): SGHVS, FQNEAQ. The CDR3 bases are TGTACCAGCAGCCCAGGGGCGACTAATGAAAAACTGTTTTTT. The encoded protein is CTSSPGATNEKLFF.

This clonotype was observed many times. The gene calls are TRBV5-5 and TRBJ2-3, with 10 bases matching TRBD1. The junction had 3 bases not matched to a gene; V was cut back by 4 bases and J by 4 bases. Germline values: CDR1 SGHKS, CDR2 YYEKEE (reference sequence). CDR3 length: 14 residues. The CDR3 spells CASSRQGASDTQYF. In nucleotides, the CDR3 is TGTGCCAGCAGCCGACAGGGGGCTTCAGATACGCAGTATTTT. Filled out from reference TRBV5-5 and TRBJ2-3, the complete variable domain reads DAGVTQSPTHLIKTRGQQVTLRCSPISGHKSVSWYQQVLGQGPQFIFQYYEKEERGRGNFPDRFSARQFPNYSSELNVNALLLGDSALYLCASSRQGASDTQYFGPGTRLTVL.

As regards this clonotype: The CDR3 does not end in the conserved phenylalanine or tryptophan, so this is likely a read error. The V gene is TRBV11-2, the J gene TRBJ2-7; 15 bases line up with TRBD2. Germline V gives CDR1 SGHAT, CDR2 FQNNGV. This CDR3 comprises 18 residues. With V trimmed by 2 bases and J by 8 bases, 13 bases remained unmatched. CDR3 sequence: CASSLSVGLAGGGYQQYS. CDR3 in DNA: TGTGCCAGCAGCTTATCAGTTGGACTAGCGGGAGGGGGGTACCAGCAGTACTCC.

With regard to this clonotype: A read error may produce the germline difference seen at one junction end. The CDR3 coding sequence is TGTGCTAGCAGTTACATTCGCGGGGGGCCGAACTATGGCTACACCTTC. It encodes CASSYIRGGPNYGYTF. The chain uses TRBV6-6 and TRBJ1-2; D possibly corresponds to TRBD1 (6 bases). The CDR3 length is 16 residues. Germline-derived CDR1 and CDR2 are MNHNY and SVGAGI (reference sequence).

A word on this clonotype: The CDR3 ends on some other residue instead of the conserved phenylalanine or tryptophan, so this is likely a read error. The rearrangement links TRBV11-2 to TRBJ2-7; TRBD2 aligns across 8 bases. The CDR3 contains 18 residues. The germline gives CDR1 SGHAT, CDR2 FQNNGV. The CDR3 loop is CVSSLSVGLPGGGYEQYS. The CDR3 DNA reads TGTGTCAGCAGCTTATCCGTTGGACTACCGGGAGGGGGGTACGAGCAGTACTCC.

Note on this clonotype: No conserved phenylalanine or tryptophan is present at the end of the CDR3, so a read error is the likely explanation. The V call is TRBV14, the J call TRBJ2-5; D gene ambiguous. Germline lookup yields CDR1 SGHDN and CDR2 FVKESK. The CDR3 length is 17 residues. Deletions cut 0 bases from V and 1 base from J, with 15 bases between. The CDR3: CASSQDHAPESQETQYS. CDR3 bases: TGTGCCAGCAGCCAAGACCACGCCCCGGAGTCCCAAGAGACCCAGTACTCC.

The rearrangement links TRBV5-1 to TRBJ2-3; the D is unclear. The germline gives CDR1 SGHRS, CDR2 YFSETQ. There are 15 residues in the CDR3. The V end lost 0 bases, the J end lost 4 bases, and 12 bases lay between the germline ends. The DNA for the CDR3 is TGCGCCAGCAGCTTGGCCGAGGTAGCAGCAGATACGCAGTATTTT. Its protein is CASSLAEVAADTQYF.

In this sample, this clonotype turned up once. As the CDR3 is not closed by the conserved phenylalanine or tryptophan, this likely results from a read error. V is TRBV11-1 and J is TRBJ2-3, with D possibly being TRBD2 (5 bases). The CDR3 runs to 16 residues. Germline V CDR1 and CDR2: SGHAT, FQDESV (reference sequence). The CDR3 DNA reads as TGTACCAGCAGCCTCGGGATTAGCACAGAAACAGATACACAGTATTTG. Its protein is CTSSLGISTETDTQYL.

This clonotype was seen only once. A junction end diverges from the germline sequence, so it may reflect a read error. The chain's CDR3 is CASGPRPSGRVYEHFF. CDR3 nucleotides: TGTGCCAGCGGCCCGCGCCCCAGCGGGAGGGTCTATGAGCATTTCTTC. The rearrangement uses TRBV11-2 and TRBJ2-1; TRBD2 matches at 10 bases. Germline loops: CDR1 SGHAT, CDR2 FQNNGV. The CDR3 contains 16 residues.

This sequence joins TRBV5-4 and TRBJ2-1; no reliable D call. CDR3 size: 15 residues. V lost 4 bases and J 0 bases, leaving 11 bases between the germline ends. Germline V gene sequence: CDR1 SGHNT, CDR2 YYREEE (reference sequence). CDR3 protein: CASSAGHGSYNEQFF. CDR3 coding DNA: TGTGCCAGCAGCGCCGGTCACGGCTCCTACAATGAGCAGTTCTTC.

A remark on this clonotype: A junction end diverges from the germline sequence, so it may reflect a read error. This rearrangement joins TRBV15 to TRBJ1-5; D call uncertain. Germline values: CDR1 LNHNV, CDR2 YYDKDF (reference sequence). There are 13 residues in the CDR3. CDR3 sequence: CTTSRMINQPQHF. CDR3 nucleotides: TGTACCACCAGCAGGATGATCAATCAGCCCCAGCATTTT.

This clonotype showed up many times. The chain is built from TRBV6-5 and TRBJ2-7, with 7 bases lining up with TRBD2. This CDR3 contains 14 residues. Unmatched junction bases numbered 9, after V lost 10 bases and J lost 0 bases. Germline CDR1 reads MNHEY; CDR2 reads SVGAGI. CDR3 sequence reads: CATMAGESSYEQYF. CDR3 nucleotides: TGTGCCACCATGGCGGGGGAAAGCTCCTACGAGCAGTACTTC.

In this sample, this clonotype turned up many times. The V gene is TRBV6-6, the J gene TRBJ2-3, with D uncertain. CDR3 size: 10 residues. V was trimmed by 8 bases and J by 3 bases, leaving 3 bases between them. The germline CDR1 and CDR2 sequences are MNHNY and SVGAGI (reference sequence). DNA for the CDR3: TGTGCCAGCGGAACAGATACGCAGTATTTT. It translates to CASGTDTQYF.

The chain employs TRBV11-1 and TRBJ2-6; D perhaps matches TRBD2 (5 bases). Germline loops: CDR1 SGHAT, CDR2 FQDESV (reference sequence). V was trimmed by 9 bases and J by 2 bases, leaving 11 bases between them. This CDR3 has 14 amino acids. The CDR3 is CARSDGAGANVLTF. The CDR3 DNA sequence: TGTGCCAGAAGCGACGGGGCTGGGGCCAACGTCCTGACTTTC.

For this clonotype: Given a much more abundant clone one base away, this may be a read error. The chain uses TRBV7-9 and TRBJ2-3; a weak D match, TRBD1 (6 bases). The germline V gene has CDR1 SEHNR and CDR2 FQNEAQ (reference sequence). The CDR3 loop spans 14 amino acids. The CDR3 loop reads CASSPRQEADMQYF. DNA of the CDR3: TGTGCCAGCAGCCCGAGACAGGAGGCAGATATGCAGTATTTT.

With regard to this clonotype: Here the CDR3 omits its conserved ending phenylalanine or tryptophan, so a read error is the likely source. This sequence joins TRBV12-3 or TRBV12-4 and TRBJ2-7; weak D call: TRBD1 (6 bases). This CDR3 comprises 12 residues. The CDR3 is CVSSKTGYEQYS. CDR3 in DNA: TGTGTAAGCAGCAAGACAGGCTACGAGCAGTACTCC.

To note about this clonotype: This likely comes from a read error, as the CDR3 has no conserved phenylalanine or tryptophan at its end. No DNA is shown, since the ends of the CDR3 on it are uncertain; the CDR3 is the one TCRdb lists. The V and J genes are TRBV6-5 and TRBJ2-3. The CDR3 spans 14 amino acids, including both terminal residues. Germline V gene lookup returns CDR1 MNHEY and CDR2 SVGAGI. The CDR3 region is CASSVSQLADTRYL.

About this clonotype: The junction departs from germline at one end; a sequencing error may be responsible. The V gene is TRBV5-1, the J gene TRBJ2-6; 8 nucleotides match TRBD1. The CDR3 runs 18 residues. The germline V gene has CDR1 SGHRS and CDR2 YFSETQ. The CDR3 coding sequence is TGCGCCAGCAGCTTGCAGGCAGGGGGCTACTCCGGGGCCAACGTCCTGGCTTTC. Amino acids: CASSLQAGGYSGANVLAF.

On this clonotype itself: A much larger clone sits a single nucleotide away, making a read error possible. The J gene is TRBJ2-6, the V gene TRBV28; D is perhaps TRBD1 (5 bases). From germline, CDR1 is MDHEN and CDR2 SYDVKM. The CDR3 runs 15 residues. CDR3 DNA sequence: TGTGCCAGCAGATTTCCAGGGTCTGGGGCCAACCTCCTGACTTTC. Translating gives CASRFPGSGANLLTF.